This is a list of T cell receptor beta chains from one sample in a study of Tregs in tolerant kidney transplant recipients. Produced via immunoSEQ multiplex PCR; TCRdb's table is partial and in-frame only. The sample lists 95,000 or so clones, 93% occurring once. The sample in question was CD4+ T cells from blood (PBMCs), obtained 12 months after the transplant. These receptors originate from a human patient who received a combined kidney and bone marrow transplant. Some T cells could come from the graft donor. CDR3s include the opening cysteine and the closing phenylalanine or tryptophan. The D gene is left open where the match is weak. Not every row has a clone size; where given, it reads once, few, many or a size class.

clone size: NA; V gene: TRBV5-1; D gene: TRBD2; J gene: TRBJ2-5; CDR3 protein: CASSSGLAGDKTQYF; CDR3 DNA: TGCGCCAGCAGCTCGGGGCTAGCGGGAGACAAGACCCAGTACTTC
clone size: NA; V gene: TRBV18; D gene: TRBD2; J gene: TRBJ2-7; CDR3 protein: CASSPKPGLVAEQYF; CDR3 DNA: TGTGCCAGCTCACCTAAACCGGGACTAGTTGCCGAGCAGTACTTC
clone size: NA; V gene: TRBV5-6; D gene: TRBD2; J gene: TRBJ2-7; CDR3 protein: CASSAGLAGGFYEQYF; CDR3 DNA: TGTGCCAGCAGCGCAGGACTAGCGGGAGGTTTCTACGAGCAGTACTTC
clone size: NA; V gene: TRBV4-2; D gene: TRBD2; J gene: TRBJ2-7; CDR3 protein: CASSQAGLRGGYEQYF; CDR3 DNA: TGTGCCAGCAGCCAAGCGGGACTACGGGGGGGCTACGAGCAGTACTTC
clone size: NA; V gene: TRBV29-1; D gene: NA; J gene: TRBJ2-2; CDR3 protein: CSVPRGAGDTGELFF; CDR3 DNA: TGCAGCGTCCCCCGGGGGGCTGGGGACACCGGGGAGCTGTTTTTT
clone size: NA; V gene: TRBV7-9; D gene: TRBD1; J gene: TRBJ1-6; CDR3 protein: CASGTGLLPLHF; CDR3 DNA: TGTGCCTCCGGGACAGGTCTCTTGCCCCTCCACTTT
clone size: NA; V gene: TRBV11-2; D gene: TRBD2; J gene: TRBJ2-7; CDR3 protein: CASSPGGGLSYEQYF; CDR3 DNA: TGTGCCAGCAGCCCCGGGGGGGGGTTATCCTACGAGCAGTACTTC
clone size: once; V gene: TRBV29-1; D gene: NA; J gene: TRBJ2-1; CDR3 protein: CSVGAGSYNEQFF; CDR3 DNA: TGCAGCGTTGGGGCGGGCTCCTACAATGAGCAGTTCTTC
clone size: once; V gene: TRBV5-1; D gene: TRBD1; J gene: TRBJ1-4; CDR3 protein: CASSYDLGTGSRKLFF; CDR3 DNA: TGCGCCAGCAGCTACGACCTAGGGACAGGGAGCAGAAAACTGTTTTTT
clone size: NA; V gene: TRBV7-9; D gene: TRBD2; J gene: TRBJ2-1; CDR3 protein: CASSFQRGAYNEQFF; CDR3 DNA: TGTGCCAGCAGCTTCCAGCGGGGGGCCTACAATGAGCAGTTCTTC
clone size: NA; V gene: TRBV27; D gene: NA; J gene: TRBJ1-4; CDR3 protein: CASSFSGFEKLFF; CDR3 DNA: TGTGCCAGCAGTTTCTCGGGTTTTGAAAAACTGTTTTTT
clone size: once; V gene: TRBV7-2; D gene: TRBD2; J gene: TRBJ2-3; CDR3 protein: CASSLGGGAGDTQYF; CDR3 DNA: TGTGCCAGCAGCTTAGGCGGGGGGGCGGGAGATACGCAGTATTTT
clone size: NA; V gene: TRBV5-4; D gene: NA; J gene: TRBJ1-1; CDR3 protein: CASSPYSRTEAFF; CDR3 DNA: TGTGCCAGCAGCCCCTATTCGCGAACTGAAGCTTTCTTT
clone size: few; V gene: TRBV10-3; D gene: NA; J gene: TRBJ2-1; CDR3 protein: CAISVPSLNEQFF; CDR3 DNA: TGTGCCATCAGTGTTCCCAGTCTCAATGAGCAGTTCTTC
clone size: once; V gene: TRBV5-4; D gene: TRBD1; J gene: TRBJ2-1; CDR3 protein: CASSPNRGRLDEQFF; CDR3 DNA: TGTGCCAGCAGCCCAAACAGGGGGCGTTTGGATGAGCAGTTCTTC
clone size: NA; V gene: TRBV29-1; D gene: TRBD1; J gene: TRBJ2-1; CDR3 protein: CSVGRTGLNEQFF; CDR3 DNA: TGCAGCGTTGGGAGGACAGGACTCAATGAGCAGTTCTTC
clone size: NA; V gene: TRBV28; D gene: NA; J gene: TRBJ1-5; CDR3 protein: CASRRTVQPQHF; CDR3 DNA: TGTGCCAGCAGGCGGACAGTTCAGCCCCAGCATTTT
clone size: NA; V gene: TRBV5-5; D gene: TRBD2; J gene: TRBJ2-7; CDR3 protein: CASSLSAGGPSPYSYEQYF; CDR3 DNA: TGTGCCAGCAGCTTGTCGGCGGGAGGGCCTTCGCCCTACTCCTACGAGCAGTACTTC
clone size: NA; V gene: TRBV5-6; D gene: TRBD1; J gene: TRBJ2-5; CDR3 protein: CASSWRTGVEVETQYF; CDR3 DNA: TGTGCCAGCAGCTGGAGGACAGGGGTGGAGGTAGAGACCCAGTACTTC
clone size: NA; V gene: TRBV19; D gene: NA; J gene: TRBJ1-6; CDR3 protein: CASSDRQDNSPLHF; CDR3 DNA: TGTGCCAGTAGTGATCGACAGGATAATTCACCCCTCCACTTT
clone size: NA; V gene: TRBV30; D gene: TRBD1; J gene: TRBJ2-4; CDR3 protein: CAWKVFGTGSIRVQYF; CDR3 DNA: TGTGCCTGGAAGGTCTTTGGGACAGGGTCGATTCGCGTTCAGTACTTC
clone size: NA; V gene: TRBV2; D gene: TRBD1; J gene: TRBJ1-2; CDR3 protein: CASRRDSSPLYDGYTF; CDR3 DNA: TGTGCCAGCAGGAGGGACAGTTCGCCACTCTATGATGGCTACACCTTC
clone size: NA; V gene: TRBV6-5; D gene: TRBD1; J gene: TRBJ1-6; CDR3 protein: CASSYRSWDRDSPLHF; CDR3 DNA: TGTGCCAGCAGTTACAGGTCTTGGGACAGGGATTCACCCCTCCACTTT
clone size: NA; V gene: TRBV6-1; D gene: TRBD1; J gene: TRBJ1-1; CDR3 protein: CASRTTGGSTEAFF; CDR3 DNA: TGTGCCAGCAGGACGACAGGGGGCAGCACTGAAGCTTTCTTT
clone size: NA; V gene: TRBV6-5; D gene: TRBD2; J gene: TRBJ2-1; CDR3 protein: CASSLGLAAEQFF; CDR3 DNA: TGTGCCAGCAGCCTAGGACTAGCGGCTGAGCAGTTCTTC
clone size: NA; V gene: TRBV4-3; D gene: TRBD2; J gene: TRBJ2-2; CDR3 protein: CASSQGLAPRGDTGELFF; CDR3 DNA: TGCGCCAGCAGCCAAGGACTAGCACCACGCGGGGACACCGGGGAGCTGTTTTTT
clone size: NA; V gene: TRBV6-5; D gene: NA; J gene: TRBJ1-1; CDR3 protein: CASSQGQEAFF; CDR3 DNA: TGTGCCAGCAGCCAAGGACAGGAAGCTTTCTTT
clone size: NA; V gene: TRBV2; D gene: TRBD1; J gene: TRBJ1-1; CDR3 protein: CASTPDRGGVVFF; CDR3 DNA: TGTGCCAGCACCCCGGACAGGGGAGGCGTTGTTTTCTTT
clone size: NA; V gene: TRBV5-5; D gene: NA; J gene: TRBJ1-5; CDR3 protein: CASSFRPEDGQPQHF; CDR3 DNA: TGTGCCAGCAGCTTTCGTCCGGAGGATGGTCAGCCCCAGCATTTT
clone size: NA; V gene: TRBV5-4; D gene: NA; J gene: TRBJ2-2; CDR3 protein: CASSLGTYPTGELFF; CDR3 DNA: TGTGCCAGCAGCTTGGGGACTTACCCCACCGGGGAGCTGTTTTTT
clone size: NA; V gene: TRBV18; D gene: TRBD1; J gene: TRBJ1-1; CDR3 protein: CASSFGQGGNTEAFF; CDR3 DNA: TGTGCCAGCTCATTCGGACAGGGGGGAAACACTGAAGCTTTCTTT
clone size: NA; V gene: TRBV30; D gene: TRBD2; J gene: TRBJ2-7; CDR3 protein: CAWSVRLREGEQYF; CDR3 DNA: TGTGCCTGGAGTGTCAGGCTCAGGGAGGGCGAGCAGTACTTC
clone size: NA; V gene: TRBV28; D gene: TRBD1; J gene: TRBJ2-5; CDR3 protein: CASRRDRETQYF; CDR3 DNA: TGTGCCAGCAGACGGGACAGGGAGACCCAGTACTTC
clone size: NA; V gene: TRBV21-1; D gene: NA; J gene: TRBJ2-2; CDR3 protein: CASSKGASGELFF; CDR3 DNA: TGTGCCAGCAGCAAGGGCGCTTCCGGGGAGCTGTTTTTT
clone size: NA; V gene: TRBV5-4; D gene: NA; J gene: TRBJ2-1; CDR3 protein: CASSLTSNLYNEQFF; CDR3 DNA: TGTGCCAGCAGCTTGACTAGCAACTTATACAATGAGCAGTTCTTC
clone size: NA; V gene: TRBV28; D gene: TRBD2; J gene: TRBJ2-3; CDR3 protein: CASSFRLASGRIATQYF; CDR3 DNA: TGTGCCAGCAGTTTCAGACTGGCTAGCGGGAGGATAGCTACGCAGTATTTT
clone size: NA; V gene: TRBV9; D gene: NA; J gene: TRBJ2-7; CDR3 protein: CASSVGAFYEQYF; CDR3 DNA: TGTGCCAGCAGCGTAGGCGCGTTCTACGAGCAGTACTTC
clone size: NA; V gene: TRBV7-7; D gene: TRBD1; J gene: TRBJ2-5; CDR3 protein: CASSPTGGRETQYF; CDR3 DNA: TGTGCCAGCAGCCCCACAGGGGGCCGGGAGACCCAGTACTTC
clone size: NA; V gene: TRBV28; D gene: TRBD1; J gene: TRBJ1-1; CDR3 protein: CASSMGTGGWTEAFF; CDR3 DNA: TGTGCCAGCAGTATGGGGACAGGGGGCTGGACTGAAGCTTTCTTT
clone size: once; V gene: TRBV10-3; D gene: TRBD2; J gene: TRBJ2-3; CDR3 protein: CAISESASGNTDTQYF; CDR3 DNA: TGTGCCATCAGTGAGTCGGCTAGCGGGAACACAGATACGCAGTATTTT
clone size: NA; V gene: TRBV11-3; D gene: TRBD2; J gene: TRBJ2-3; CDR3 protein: CASSFTSGGADTQYF; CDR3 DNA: TGTGCCAGCAGCTTTACTAGCGGGGGGGCCGATACGCAGTATTTT
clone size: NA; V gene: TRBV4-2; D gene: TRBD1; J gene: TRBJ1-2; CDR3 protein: CASSFPRDRTYGYTF; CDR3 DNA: TGTGCCAGCAGCTTTCCAAGGGACAGGACCTATGGCTACACCTTC
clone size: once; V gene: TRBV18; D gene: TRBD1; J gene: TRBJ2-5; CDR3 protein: CASSPDRGRETQYF; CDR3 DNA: TGTGCCAGCTCACCGGACAGGGGTCGAGAGACCCAGTACTTC
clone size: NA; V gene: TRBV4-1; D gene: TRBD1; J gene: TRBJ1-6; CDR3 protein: CASRFRDSNSPLHF; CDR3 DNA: TGCGCCAGCAGATTCCGGGACAGCAATTCACCCCTCCACTTT
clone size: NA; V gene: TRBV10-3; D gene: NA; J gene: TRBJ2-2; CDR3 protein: CAISESADTGELFF; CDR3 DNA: TGTGCCATCAGTGAGTCGGCAGACACCGGGGAGCTGTTTTTT
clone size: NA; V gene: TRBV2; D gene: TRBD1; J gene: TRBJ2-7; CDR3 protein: CASSQTGISGEQYF; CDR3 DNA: TGTGCCAGCAGTCAGACAGGGATAAGCGGCGAGCAGTACTTC
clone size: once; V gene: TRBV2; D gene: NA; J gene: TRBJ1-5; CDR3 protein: CASTRSGKGTGQPQHF; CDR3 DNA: TGTGCCAGCACCCGAAGCGGGAAGGGCACGGGTCAGCCCCAGCATTTT
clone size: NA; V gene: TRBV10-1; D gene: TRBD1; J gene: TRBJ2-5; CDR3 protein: CASSEPGTEETQYF; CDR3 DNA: TGCGCCAGCAGTGAGCCGGGGACAGAAGAGACCCAGTACTTC
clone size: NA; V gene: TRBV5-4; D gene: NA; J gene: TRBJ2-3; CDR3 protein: CASSLWAGTDTQYF; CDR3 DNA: TGTGCCAGCAGCTTGTGGGCAGGCACAGATACGCAGTATTTT
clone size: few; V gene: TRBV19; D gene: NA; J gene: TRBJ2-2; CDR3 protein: CASRRQGGGGELFF; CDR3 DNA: TGTGCCAGTAGGAGGCAGGGAGGCGGCGGGGAGCTGTTTTTT
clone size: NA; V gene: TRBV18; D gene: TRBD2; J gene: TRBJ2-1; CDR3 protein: CASSLFGGGPYNEQFF; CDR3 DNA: TGTGCCAGCTCACTTTTCGGGGGGGGGCCCTACAATGAGCAGTTCTTC
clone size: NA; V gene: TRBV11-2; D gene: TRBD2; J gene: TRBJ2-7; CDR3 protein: CASSLNPAGGLTYEQYF; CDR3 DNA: TGTGCCAGCAGCTTAAACCCGGCGGGGGGCCTTACCTACGAGCAGTACTTC